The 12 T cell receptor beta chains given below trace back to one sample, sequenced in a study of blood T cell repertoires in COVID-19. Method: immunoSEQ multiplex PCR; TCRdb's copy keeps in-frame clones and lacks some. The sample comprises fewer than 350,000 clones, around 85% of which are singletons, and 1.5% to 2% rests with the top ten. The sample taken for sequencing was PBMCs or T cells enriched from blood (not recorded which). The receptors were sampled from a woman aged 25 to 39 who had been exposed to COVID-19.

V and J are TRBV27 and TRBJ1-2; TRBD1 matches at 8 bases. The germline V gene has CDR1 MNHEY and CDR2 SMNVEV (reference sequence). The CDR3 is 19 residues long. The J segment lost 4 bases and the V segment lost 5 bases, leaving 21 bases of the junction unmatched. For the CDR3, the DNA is TGTGCCAGCAGTCCTCAAAATTTTCGATACTTGACAGGGGTCTATGGCTACACCTTC. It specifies CASSPQNFRYLTGVYGYTF.

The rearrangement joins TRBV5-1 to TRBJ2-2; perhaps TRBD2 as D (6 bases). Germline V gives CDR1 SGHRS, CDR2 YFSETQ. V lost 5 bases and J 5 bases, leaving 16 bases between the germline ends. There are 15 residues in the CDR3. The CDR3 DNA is TGCGCCAGCAGGGGAGGCCCAATCGAGACCGGGGAGCTGTTTTTT. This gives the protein CASRGGPIETGELFF.

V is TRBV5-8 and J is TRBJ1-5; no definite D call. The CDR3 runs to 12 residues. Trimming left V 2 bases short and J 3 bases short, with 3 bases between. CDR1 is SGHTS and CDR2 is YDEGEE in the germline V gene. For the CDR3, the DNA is TGTGCCAGCAGCTTCTCCAATCAGCCCCAGCATTTT. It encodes CASSFSNQPQHF.

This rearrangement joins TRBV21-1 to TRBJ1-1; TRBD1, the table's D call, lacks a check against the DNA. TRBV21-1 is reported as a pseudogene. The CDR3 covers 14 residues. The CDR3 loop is CASSTLQGFTEAFF. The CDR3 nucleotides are TGTGCCAGCAGCACCCTACAGGGTTTCACTGAAGCTTTCTTT.

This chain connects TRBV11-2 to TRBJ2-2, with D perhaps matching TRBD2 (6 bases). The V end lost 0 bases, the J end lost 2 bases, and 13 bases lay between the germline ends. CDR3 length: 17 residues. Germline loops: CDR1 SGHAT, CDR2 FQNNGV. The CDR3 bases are TGTGCCAGCAGCTTAGAATCCGGGAGCGGAAACACCGGGGAGCTGTTTTTT. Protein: CASSLESGSGNTGELFF.

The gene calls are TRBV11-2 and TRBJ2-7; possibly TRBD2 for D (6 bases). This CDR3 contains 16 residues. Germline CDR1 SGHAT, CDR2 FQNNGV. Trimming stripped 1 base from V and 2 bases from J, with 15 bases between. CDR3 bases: TGTGCCAGCAGCTTAGGGCGGGGCAGGCCCCCCTACGAGCAGTACTTC. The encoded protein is CASSLGRGRPPYEQYF.

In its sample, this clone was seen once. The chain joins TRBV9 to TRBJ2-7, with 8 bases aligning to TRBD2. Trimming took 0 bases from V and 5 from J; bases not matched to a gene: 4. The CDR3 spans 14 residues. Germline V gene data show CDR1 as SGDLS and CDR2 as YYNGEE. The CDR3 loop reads CASSVAGGFHEQYF. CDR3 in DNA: TGTGCCAGCAGCGTAGCGGGGGGGTTCCACGAGCAGTACTTC.

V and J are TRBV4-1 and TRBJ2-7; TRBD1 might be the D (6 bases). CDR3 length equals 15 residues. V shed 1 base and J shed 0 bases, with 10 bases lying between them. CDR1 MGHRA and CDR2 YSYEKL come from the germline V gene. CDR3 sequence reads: CASSQGTAFSYEQYF. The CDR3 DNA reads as TGCGCCAGCAGCCAAGGGACAGCCTTCTCCTACGAGCAGTACTTC.

CDR3 loop: CASTSGQGNSPLHF. The DNA for the CDR3 is TGCGCCAGCACCTCCGGACAGGGAAATTCACCCCTCCACTTT. The J gene is TRBJ1-6, the V gene TRBV5-1; 8 bases line up with TRBD1. The CDR3 loop spans 14 amino acids. V dropped 6 bases and J dropped 7; count of bases not matched to a gene: 6. Germline CDR1 and CDR2: SGHRS and YFSETQ.

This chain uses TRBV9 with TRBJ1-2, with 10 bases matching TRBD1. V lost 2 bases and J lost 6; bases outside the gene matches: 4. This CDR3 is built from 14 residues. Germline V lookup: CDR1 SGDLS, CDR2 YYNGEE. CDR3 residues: CASSVSGTGDGYTF. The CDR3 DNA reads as TGTGCCAGCAGCGTTTCCGGGACAGGGGATGGCTACACCTTC. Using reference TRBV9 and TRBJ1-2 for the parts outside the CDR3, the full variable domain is DSGVTQTPKHLITATGQRVTLRCSPRSGDLSVYWYQQSLDQGLQFLIQYYNGEERAKGNILERFSAQQFPDLHSELNLSSLELGDSALYFCASSVSGTGDGYTFGSGTRLTVV.

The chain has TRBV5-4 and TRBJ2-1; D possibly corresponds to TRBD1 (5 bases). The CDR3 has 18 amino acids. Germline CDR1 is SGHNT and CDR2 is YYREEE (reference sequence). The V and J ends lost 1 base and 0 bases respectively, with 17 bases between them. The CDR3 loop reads CASSLKTAGWVSYNEQFF. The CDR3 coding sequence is TGTGCCAGCAGCTTGAAGACAGCAGGGTGGGTCTCCTACAATGAGCAGTTCTTC.

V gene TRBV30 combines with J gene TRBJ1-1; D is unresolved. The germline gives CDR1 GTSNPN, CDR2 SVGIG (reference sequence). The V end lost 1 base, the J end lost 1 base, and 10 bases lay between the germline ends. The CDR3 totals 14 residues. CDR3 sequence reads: CAWSGHPRNTEAFF. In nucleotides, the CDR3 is TGTGCCTGGAGTGGCCACCCGAGGAACACTGAAGCTTTCTTT. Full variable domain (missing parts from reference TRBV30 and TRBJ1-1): SQTIHQWPATLVQPVGSPLSLECTVEGTSNPNLYWYRQAAGRGLQLLFYSVGIGQISSEVPQNLSASRPQDRQFILSSKKLLLSDSGFYLCAWSGHPRNTEAFFGQGTRLTVV.